Sequencing of this T cell receptor beta chain was carried out in a study of cytomegalovirus exposure and HLA in healthy donors. The wider study: A later analysis reported the 130 or so validation repertoires used the same platform as the roughly 700 first-cohort repertoires. Study-wide results and limits: Investigators reported 150 to 200 TCR beta chains as tied to cytomegalovirus.

With respect to this clone: The antigen is not known.

CDR1 and CDR2 (germline): SGDLS, YYNGEE. Trimming pared 4 bases from V and 2 bases from J, leaving 10 bases between. This CDR3 comprises 15 residues. The repertoire was sequenced with immunoSEQ multiplex PCR; TCRdb's copy has only in-frame clones and lacks some. This sample carries 200,000 to 250,000 clones, roughly 85% of them seen once, and the ten largest clones take roughly 6%. The sequence came from a young woman in good health and CMV-seronegative. Sequencing used PBMCs. The chain joins TRBV9 to TRBJ2-6; the D call may be TRBD1 or TRBD2 (5 bases each). The chain's CDR3 is CASSPGTAGANVLTF. CDR3 DNA sequence: TGTGCCAGCAGCCCGGGGACGGCTGGGGCCAACGTCCTGACTTTC.